The T cell receptor (beta chain) under discussion was sequenced for a study of blood T cell repertoires in COVID-19. Study summary: From the United States, Italy and Spain came samples of acute and convalescent COVID-19. Sources were T cells, B-cell-depleted T cells, or PBMCs; the material itself was cDNA or gDNA.

Per the authors' pipeline: The assay estimated nucleated cells by amplifying reference gene primers. Measured with immunoSEQ multiplex PCR; TCRdb has only the in-frame clones, and not every one. That table supplies the V and J calls and clone size; D and trimming were determined from the DNA. This table has about 250,000 clones, 75% to 85% appearing once. Trimming took off 4 bases at V and 7 bases at J, with 13 bases between the two ends. This CDR3 region has 13 residues. The germline V gene has CDR1 SGHVS and CDR2 FQNEAQ. The sample taken for sequencing was peripheral blood. The chain combines TRBV7-8 with TRBJ1-2; D is unresolved. The sequence came from a man aged 50 to 59 with COVID-19, enrolled during active disease. CDR3 coding DNA: TGTGCCAGCAGCTACTCAGCCAGAGGTGGCTACACCTTC. Its protein is CASSYSARGGYTF.